This T cell receptor beta chain was recovered during a study of blood T cell repertoires in COVID-19. Study summary: The samples span acute and convalescent COVID-19 from the United States, Italy and Spain. Sources were T cells, B-cell-depleted T cells, or PBMCs; the material itself was cDNA or gDNA.

This CDR3 contains 15 residues. CDR1 and CDR2 (germline): MNHEY, SMNVEV (reference sequence). With 6 bases clipped from V and 5 bases from J, the junction kept 12 bases outside the gene matches. Study processing details: The assay estimated nucleated cells by amplifying reference gene primers. The repertoire was sequenced with immunoSEQ multiplex PCR; TCRdb's copy has only in-frame clones and lacks some. From that table come the V and J calls and clone size; the DNA was used to work out D and trimming. This table holds about 120,000 clones, around 80% found once. The TCR sequence derives from a man aged 70 or older with active or convalescent COVID-19. What was sequenced was peripheral blood. The gene calls are TRBV27 and TRBJ2-7; 8 positions match TRBD1. The DNA of the CDR3 is TGTGCCAGCAGCGCTACCGGGACAGGAATCGACGAGCAGTACTTC. Its translation is CASSATGTGIDEQYF.